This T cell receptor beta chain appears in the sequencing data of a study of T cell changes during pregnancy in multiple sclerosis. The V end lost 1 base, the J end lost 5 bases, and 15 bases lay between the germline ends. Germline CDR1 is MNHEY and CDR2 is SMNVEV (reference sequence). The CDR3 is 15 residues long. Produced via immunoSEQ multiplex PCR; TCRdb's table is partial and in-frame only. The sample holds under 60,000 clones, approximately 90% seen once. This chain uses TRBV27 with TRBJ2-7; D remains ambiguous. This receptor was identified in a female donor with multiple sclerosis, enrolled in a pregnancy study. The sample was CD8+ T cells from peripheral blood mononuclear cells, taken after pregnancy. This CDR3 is CASSLYEAARDEQYF. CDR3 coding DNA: TGTGCCAGCAGTTTATATGAGGCGGCTCGCGACGAGCAGTACTTC.